A single sample is the source of the 12 T cell receptor beta chains below, sequenced in a study of CD8 T cells in ankylosing spondylitis. Study-level findings and limits: A motif in TCR beta, a set of about 8 highly homologous variants, appeared characteristic of ankylosing spondylitis blood.

TCRdb used MiXCR to reprocess the 5' RACE reads, holding one entry per CDR3 protein. The sample consists of about 840,000 distinct CDR3 sequences, over 9.5% of them appearing once. These TCRs' antigens remain unknown. Sequenced: blood, either unsorted or a sorted T cell fraction (not recorded which). All receptors derive from a male donor with ankylosing spondylitis.

The V call is TRBV20-1, the J call TRBJ2-2; 7 nucleotides line up with TRBD1. The CDR3 extends over 14 amino acids. Germline trimming cut 5 bases from V and 1 base from J; bases unmatched to any gene: 4. CDR1 and CDR2 from the germline V gene are DFQATT and SNEGSKA (reference sequence). The CDR3 nucleotides read TGCAGTGCTCCTTACAGGGGGAACACCGGGGAGCTGTTTTTT. Amino acids: CSAPYRGNTGELFF.

This clonotype showed up many times. The V and J genes are TRBV12-3 or TRBV12-4 and TRBJ2-4; D not resolved. The CDR3 spans 14 residues. Trimming stripped 6 bases from V and 3 bases from J, with 12 bases between. CDR3 nucleotides: TGTGCCAGCAGCCCTAGAGTTGGCAAAAACATTCAGTACTTC. This sequence encodes CASSPRVGKNIQYF.

The gene calls are TRBV6-1 and TRBJ1-5; D is uncertain. Germline CDR1 reads MNHNS; CDR2 reads SASEGT. The ends were cut back, 7 bases at V and 5 bases at J, with 12 bases in the middle. The length of the CDR3 is 13 residues. This CDR3 reads CASTIRRDQPQHF. CDR3 nucleotides: TGTGCCAGCACAATCCGTAGAGATCAGCCCCAGCATTTT.

There are a few counts of this clonotype. The chain has TRBV4-3 and TRBJ1-1; D possibly corresponds to TRBD1 (6 bases). The germline gives CDR1 LGHNA, CDR2 YSLEER. The CDR3 has 14 amino acids. V was clipped by 4 bases and J by 10 bases, with 19 bases between them. CDR3 amino acids: CASSRVYREGRAFF. In nucleotides, the CDR3 is TGCGCCAGCAGCCGGGTTTACAGGGAAGGTAGAGCTTTCTTT.

This clonotype was counted ten times or more. The chain couples TRBV20-1 to TRBJ2-3, with D perhaps being TRBD1 or TRBD2 (5 bases each). The CDR3 has 12 amino acids. In germline, CDR1 is DFQATT, CDR2 SNEGSKA (reference sequence). This CDR3 reads CSGRGGTDTQYF. The CDR3 nucleotides read TGCAGCGGAAGAGGGGGCACAGATACGCAGTATTTT.

The V and J genes are TRBV27 and TRBJ2-2, with 8 bases matching TRBD2. The CDR3 covers 14 residues. With 5 bases clipped from V and 5 bases from J, the junction kept 4 bases outside the gene matches. The germline CDR1 and CDR2 sequences are MNHEY and SMNVEV (reference sequence). The CDR3 sequence: CASSKSGSTGELFF. Here the CDR3 DNA reads TGTGCCAGCAGTAAAAGCGGGAGTACCGGGGAGCTGTTTTTT.

As for this clonotype: One end of the junction fails to match germline, which may point to a read error. In nucleotides, the CDR3 is TGCTGTGCTACCCCTGTACCCCAGACGGTCGGGGAGACCCAGTACTTC. Residues: CCATPVPQTVGETQYF. V usage is TRBV20-1 and J usage is TRBJ2-5; D gene unclear. This CDR3 contains 16 residues. Germline assignment: CDR1 DFQATT and CDR2 SNEGSKA (reference sequence).

This chain uses TRBV15 with TRBJ1-1, with D perhaps matching TRBD1 (5 bases). The V gene's germline CDR1 is LNHNV and CDR2 YYDKDF (reference sequence). The CDR3 is made up of 14 amino acids. V was shortened by 3 bases and J by 3 bases, with 11 bases between the two germline ends. The DNA of the CDR3 is TGTGCCACCAGCAGGGCTTGGGGGGACACTGAAGCTTTCTTT. This translates into CATSRAWGDTEAFF.

This clonotype was detected a few times. The chain has TRBV5-1 and TRBJ2-3; D is undetermined. CDR1 and CDR2 from the germline V gene are SGHRS and YFSETQ. The CDR3 spans 14 residues. V was cut by 1 base and J by 0 bases, with 6 bases left in between. CDR3 sequence (DNA): TGCGCCAGCAGCTTGCCCACAAGCACAGATACGCAGTATTTT. Its translation is CASSLPTSTDTQYF.

There are a few counts of this clonotype. The chain is built from TRBV4-3 and TRBJ2-3, with D possibly TRBD2 on 5 matching bases. The CDR3 extends over 15 amino acids. Germline CDR1 and CDR2: LGHNA and YSLEER. The V end was cut by 0 bases, the J end by 7 bases, with 14 bases between. In nucleotides, the CDR3 is TGCGCCAGCAGCCAAGAGCGCTTAGGGAGCAATACGCAGTATTTT. The encoded protein is CASSQERLGSNTQYF.

This clonotype was picked up many times. The gene calls are TRBV6-5 and TRBJ1-2, with D possibly TRBD1 on 6 matching bases. The CDR3 is made up of 12 amino acids. Trimming cost V 4 bases and J 8 bases, with 11 bases left between them. Germline lookup yields CDR1 MNHEY and CDR2 SVGAGI. CDR3: CASSLQGIGYTF. CDR3 sequence (DNA): TGTGCCAGCAGTTTACAGGGTATCGGCTACACCTTC.

The CDR3 DNA sequence: TGCAGTGCTTTATCGGGGCGGGATGGCTACAATGAGCAGTTCTTC. Amino acid sequence: CSALSGRDGYNEQFF. J is TRBJ2-1 and V is TRBV20-1; maybe TRBD2 (6 bases). The CDR3 length is 15 residues. From germline, CDR1 is DFQATT and CDR2 SNEGSKA (reference sequence). With 5 bases removed from V and 3 bases from J, the gap between germline ends came to 17 bases.